Listed below are T cell receptor beta chains from one sample, sequenced in a study of T cells after posttransplantation cyclophosphamide. Sequenced by immunoSEQ multiplex PCR; TCRdb stores in-frame clones only, minus some. The table records about 46,000 clones, 85% to 95% of them present only once. Sequenced input: PBMCs. Receptors were obtained from a woman between 50 and 59 years old in good health and a related stem cell transplant donor. Both conserved end residues are part of each CDR3. Fields, in order: J gene, D gene, V gene, clone size, CDR3 DNA, CDR3 protein. A D gene is named only where the DNA matches it firmly. Clone sizes are given selectively: once, few, many, or a class where the clone is expanded.

>TRBJ2-7|TRBD2|TRBV11-3|NA
TGTGCCAGCAGCGTCAGCGGGGTGTCCTACGAGCAGTACTTC
CASSVSGVSYEQYF
>TRBJ1-3|TRBD1|TRBV10-1|once
TGCGCCAGTACGGACAGGGGTTTCTCCGGAAACACCATATATTTT
CASTDRGFSGNTIYF
>TRBJ2-1|NA|TRBV4-1|NA
TGCGCCAGCAGCCGCGTCAGACAGGGAGGAATGGAGCAGTTCTTC
CASSRVRQGGMEQFF
>TRBJ2-5|NA|TRBV20-1|NA
TGCAGTGCTAGTCCATCAGAGACCCAGTACTTC
CSASPSETQYF
>TRBJ1-1|TRBD1|TRBV6-1|NA
TGTGCCAGCACCCGAAACAGGGGGGTGAACACTGAAGCTTTCTTT
CASTRNRGVNTEAFF
>TRBJ1-3|NA|TRBV9|NA
TGTGCCAGGACCGGGGGACGTACCTTCTCTGGAAACACCATATATTTT
CARTGGRTFSGNTIYF
>TRBJ2-1|NA|TRBV19|NA
TGTGCCAGTAGTACTATGACAGGATACAATGAGCAGTTCTTC
CASSTMTGYNEQFF
>TRBJ2-5|TRBD1|TRBV11-2|NA
TGTGCCAGCAGCTTGGGACAGGGTGGGCCAGAGACCCAGTACTTC
CASSLGQGGPETQYF
>TRBJ2-5|TRBD2|TRBV6-1|NA
TGTGCCAGCACAAGGGTAGCGGGACTACAAGAGACCCAGTACTTC
CASTRVAGLQETQYF
>TRBJ2-7|NA|TRBV5-8|few
TGTGCCAGCAGCGAGGGGGGGGCATTTTGGGCATCCTACGAGCAGTACTTC
CASSEGGAFWASYEQYF
>TRBJ1-6|TRBD1|TRBV5-1|NA
TGCGCCAGCAGCTTGGGGACAGGGGGCGCGCAGCCCCTCCACTTT
CASSLGTGGAQPLHF
>TRBJ2-5|TRBD2|TRBV2|NA
TGTGCCAGCAAATCTAGCGGGAGGGCGGTAAAGACCCAGTACTTC
CASKSSGRAVKTQYF
>TRBJ2-2|TRBD1|TRBV11-2|few
TGTGCCAGCAGCACAAACAGGGGGACCGGGGAGCTGTTTTTT
CASSTNRGTGELFF
>TRBJ1-2|NA|TRBV27|NA
TGTGCCAGCAGTTTATCGGTATCGACAGTCTCCTATGGCTACACCTTC
CASSLSVSTVSYGYTF
>TRBJ2-7|TRBD2|TRBV5-1|NA
TGCGCCAGCAGCTTGGCGGTAGCGGGGGACCAGCAGTACTTC
CASSLAVAGDQQYF
>TRBJ2-7|NA|TRBV2|NA
TGTGCCAGCAGTGAAACCGGTGGGGGGAGTTCCCTCGAGCAGTACTTC
CASSETGGGSSLEQYF
>TRBJ1-4|TRBD1|TRBV4-1|NA
TGCGCCAGCAGCCGGGGACAGTTCAATGAAAAACTGTTTTTT
CASSRGQFNEKLFF
>TRBJ2-6|TRBD2|TRBV2|NA
TGTGCCAGCCGTCGGGAGGGCACAGGGGCCAACGTCCTGACTTTC
CASRREGTGANVLTF
>TRBJ2-3|TRBD2|TRBV7-9|NA
TGTGCCAGCAGCTACGCGGCTAGCGGGGCAGATACGCAGTATTTT
CASSYAASGADTQYF
>TRBJ1-5|NA|TRBV19|NA
TGTGCCAGTAGTATAGAAGGGGTCTCAGCACAGCCCCAGCATTTT
CASSIEGVSAQPQHF
>TRBJ1-4|NA|TRBV7-2|NA
TGTGCCAGCAGCCGAGTATCCCCGACAGGTGAAAAACTGTTTTTT
CASSRVSPTGEKLFF
>TRBJ1-1|NA|TRBV28|NA
TGTGCCGCCGGACGGGGGGCAGAGACTGAAGCTTTCTTT
CAAGRGAETEAFF
>TRBJ2-1|TRBD2|TRBV9|NA
TGTGCCAGCAGCGGCAGGACTAGCGGGAGAGTTTATGAGCAGTTCTTC
CASSGRTSGRVYEQFF
>TRBJ2-7|NA|TRBV6-6|NA
TGTGCCGTGTCGGGGAATAGCGAGCAGTACTTC
CAVSGNSEQYF
>TRBJ1-1|NA|TRBV11-2|once
TGTGCCAGCAGACTGGGGGGAGGCACTGAAGCTTTCTTT
CASRLGGGTEAFF
>TRBJ1-4|NA|TRBV5-1|NA
TGCGCCAGCAGCCCGAGGGGGACCAATGAAAAACTGTTTTTT
CASSPRGTNEKLFF
>TRBJ2-7|NA|TRBV5-3|NA
TGTGCCAGAAGCTTTATAGACGAGCAGTACTTC
CARSFIDEQYF
>TRBJ2-3|NA|TRBV7-8|NA
TGTGCCAGCAGCCCCGTCCGGGTAGATACGCAGTATTTT
CASSPVRVDTQYF
>TRBJ1-1|TRBD1|TRBV7-6|NA
TGTGCCTCAAGCAGGGGACAGGGGGTGAACACTGAAGCTTTCTTT
CASSRGQGVNTEAFF
>TRBJ2-5|NA|TRBV27|NA
TGTGCCAGCAGTCCCCCGGGGAAACAAGAGACCCAGTACTTC
CASSPPGKQETQYF
>TRBJ2-1|TRBD1|TRBV19|once
TGTGCCAGTGATCCGGGACAGGCATTTGTCAATGAGCAGTTCTTC
CASDPGQAFVNEQFF
>TRBJ1-1|NA|TRBV5-1|NA
TGCGCCAGCAGCGCGTCCCTAAACACTGAAGCTTTCTTT
CASSASLNTEAFF
>TRBJ2-7|NA|TRBV11-3|NA
TGTGCCAGCAGCTTGGGGGCAGGGCTCACCTACGAGCAGTACTTC
CASSLGAGLTYEQYF
>TRBJ2-1|NA|TRBV9|NA
TGTGCCAGCAGCGTAGATGCCCCAGGGGAGGGAATTTCCTACAATGAGCAGTTCTTC
CASSVDAPGEGISYNEQFF
>TRBJ1-5|TRBD1|TRBV7-9|NA
TGTGCCAGCAGCTTAGGGCAGGGGGCCTTTGGCAATCAGCCCCAGCATTTT
CASSLGQGAFGNQPQHF
>TRBJ2-1|TRBD1|TRBV5-1|NA
TGCGCCAGCAGCGCGGGACAGGGGGCCTACAATGAGCAGTTCTTC
CASSAGQGAYNEQFF
>TRBJ2-7|NA|TRBV28|NA
TGTGCCAGCAGTTTACGCGGGGGCGGCTACGAGCAGTACTTC
CASSLRGGGYEQYF
>TRBJ2-7|TRBD2|TRBV6-5|NA
TGTGCCAGCAGTACCCAGCGGGGATCCTACGAGCAGTACTTC
CASSTQRGSYEQYF
>TRBJ2-5|NA|TRBV5-4|once
TGTGCCAGCAGCTTAGGGGGAGTCCAAGAGACCCAGTACTTC
CASSLGGVQETQYF
>TRBJ1-2|NA|TRBV25-1|NA
TGTGCCAGCAGTGCCTTGGGTACAGGTGAATACTATGGCTACACCTTC
CASSALGTGEYYGYTF
>TRBJ2-1|NA|TRBV5-1|NA
TGCGCCAGCAGGTTTGGCTCGGGGGAGCAGTTCTTC
CASRFGSGEQFF
>TRBJ2-7|NA|TRBV4-1|NA
TGCGCCAGCAGCCTCCATAACCAGGGGTCTTCCTACGAGCAGTACTTC
CASSLHNQGSSYEQYF
>TRBJ1-1|TRBD1|TRBV19|NA
TGTGCCACTACGTGGACGACAGGGTTGAACACTGAAGCTTTCTTT
CATTWTTGLNTEAFF
>TRBJ1-1|NA|TRBV28|NA
TGTGCCAGCAGTTTGTGGCAGGAAGCTTTCTTT
CASSLWQEAFF
>TRBJ2-7|TRBD1|TRBV6-6|NA
TGTGCCAGCAGACCCCATGACAGGGGGCAAACCTACGAGCAGTACTTC
CASRPHDRGQTYEQYF
>TRBJ2-2|NA|TRBV5-4|NA
TGTGCCAGCAGCTTGGGACCCCTCAGGGGCACCGGGGAGCTGTTTTTT
CASSLGPLRGTGELFF
>TRBJ2-7|NA|TRBV7-8|once
TGTGCCAGCAGCAGAACGGGGTTGTTCTACGAGCAGTACTTC
CASSRTGLFYEQYF
>TRBJ1-5|TRBD1|TRBV2|NA
TGTGCCAGCAGATTGGGACAGAGCAATCAGCCCCAGCATTTT
CASRLGQSNQPQHF
>TRBJ1-3|NA|TRBV6-1|few
TGTGCCAGCAGTGAATCCCCGGTCTCCTCTGGAAACACCATATATTTT
CASSESPVSSGNTIYF
>TRBJ1-6|NA|TRBV14|NA
TGTGCCAGCAGCCAAGTTAAAGGGAGGGTGCGAAATTCACCCCTCCACTTT
CASSQVKGRVRNSPLHF